Below, 18 T cell receptor beta chains from the same sample are listed, as sequenced in a study of T cell repertoires in cytomegalovirus infection. MiXCR was run by TCRdb on the reads, yielding one entry per CDR3 protein. The sample yields about 320,000 distinct CDR3 sequences, 8% to 9.5% seen once. The sample was PBMCs. The receptor source for this set is a human donor in good health (CMV status not recorded). Some clones in this sample may be carry-over from other donors' samples.

This clonotype was detected many times. In DNA, the CDR3 is TGTGCCAGCAGCCCCCGGGGCAGGAGCTCTGGAAACACCATATATTTT. As protein: CASSPRGRSSGNTIYF. The chain is built from TRBV7-2 and TRBJ1-3; D may be TRBD1 (5 bases). Trimming removed 5 bases at V and 0 bases at J, with 14 bases between. The CDR3 covers 16 residues. The germline CDR1 and CDR2 sequences are SGHTA and FQGNSA.

This clonotype occurred a few times. V and J are TRBV25-1 and TRBJ1-1; no reliable D call. Trimming took off 2 bases at V and 1 base at J, with 5 bases between the two ends. This CDR3 has 13 residues. CDR1 is MGHDK, CDR2 SYGVNS, per germline. The CDR3: CASSEMRNTEAFF. The CDR3 DNA reads TGTGCCAGCAGTGAAATGAGGAACACTGAAGCTTTCTTT.

This clonotype has ten or more counts. The chain is built from TRBV12-3 or TRBV12-4 and TRBJ2-3, with a possible D match to TRBD1 (6 bases). The CDR3 extends over 14 amino acids. V lost 5 bases and J 1 base, leaving 10 bases between the germline ends. For the CDR3, the DNA is TGTGCCAGCAGTATACAGGGACGCACAGATACGCAGTATTTT. Translated: CASSIQGRTDTQYF.

Many counts were recorded for this clonotype. The CDR3 DNA follows: TGTGCCAGCAGCTTACGAGGCCCGAGAAATAATTCACCCCTCCACTTT. Translation: CASSLRGPRNNSPLHF. The chain employs TRBV7-3 and TRBJ1-6, with unresolved D. Trimming cost V 2 bases and J 5 bases, with 13 bases left between them. Germline V gives CDR1 SGHTA, CDR2 FQGTGA. The CDR3 extends over 16 amino acids. The whole variable domain, filled in from reference TRBV7-3 and TRBJ1-6, reads GAGVSQTPSNKVTEKGKYVELRCDPISGHTALYWYRQSLGQGPEFLIYFQGTGAADDSGLPNDRFFAVRPEGSVSTLKIQRTERGDSAVYLCASSLRGPRNNSPLHFGNGTRLTVT.

This clonotype was counted only a few times. This chain connects TRBV2 to TRBJ1-5, with 8 bases identical to TRBD1. Germline-derived CDR1 and CDR2 are SNHLY and FYNNEI. With 8 bases clipped from V and 7 bases from J, the junction kept 13 bases outside the gene matches. The CDR3 spans 15 residues. The CDR3 region has the DNA TGTGCCAGCGCCGGACAGGGAGGGGAAAAACAGCCCCAGCATTTT. It translates to CASAGQGGEKQPQHF.

This clonotype showed up many times. CDR3 sequence: CASSPIAGKNIQYF. The CDR3 DNA reads TGTGCCAGCAGCCCTATAGCGGGAAAAAACATTCAGTACTTC. This rearrangement joins TRBV7-6 to TRBJ2-4; 8 positions match TRBD2. Germline V gives CDR1 SGHVS, CDR2 FNYEAQ. The CDR3 runs 14 residues. V shed 5 bases and J 4 bases; nucleotides not matched to a gene: 4.

The chain uses TRBV12-3 or TRBV12-4 and TRBJ1-5, with D tentatively TRBD1 (5 bases). The V and J ends lost 6 bases and 3 bases respectively, with 24 bases between them. The CDR3 is made up of 18 amino acids. The CDR3 DNA sequence: TGTGCCAGCAGCGGACCGCCCCCGCTGGGGACTTCCAATCAGCCCCAGCATTTT. It specifies CASSGPPPLGTSNQPQHF.

This clonotype was observed a few times. This rearrangement joins TRBV6-1 to TRBJ1-6; D gene unclear. This CDR3 has 14 residues. The V gene lost 10 bases and the J gene lost 6 bases, with 16 bases spanning the gap. Germline-derived CDR1 and CDR2 are MNHNS and SASEGT. This CDR3 is CATRAETPNSPLHF. In DNA form, the CDR3 reads TGTGCCACCCGAGCGGAGACCCCTAATTCACCCCTCCACTTT.

This clonotype has a handful of counts. This chain links TRBV12-3 or TRBV12-4 with TRBJ1-2; D is uncertain. The CDR3 spans 13 residues. Trimming left V 5 bases short and J 5 bases short, with 12 bases between. CDR3 sequence (DNA): TGTGCCAGCAGTACGACCGAGGGATATGGCTACACCTTC. Protein product: CASSTTEGYGYTF.

This clonotype was recorded many times. J is TRBJ2-5 and V is TRBV7-2; D is tentatively TRBD1 or TRBD2 (6 bases each). CDR3 length: 14 residues. V was trimmed by 1 base and J by 3 bases, leaving 9 bases between them. Germline V gene sequence: CDR1 SGHTA, CDR2 FQGNSA. The chain's CDR3 is CASSLGGAKETQYF. CDR3 in DNA: TGTGCCAGCAGCTTAGGGGGGGCCAAAGAGACCCAGTACTTC.

This clonotype was detected ten times or more. The V and J genes are TRBV20-1 and TRBJ1-5; unclear D gene. The V end lost 4 bases, the J end lost 0 bases, and 13 bases lay between the germline ends. Germline V gives CDR1 DFQATT, CDR2 SNEGSKA (reference sequence). This CDR3 spans 15 amino acids. The CDR3 DNA follows: TGCAGTGCTATAGAACTCGTAAATAGCAATCAGCCCCAGCATTTT. It yields the protein CSAIELVNSNQPQHF.

The chain uses TRBV28 and TRBJ1-2, with 7 positions matching TRBD1. There are 15 residues in the CDR3. CDR1 is MDHEN, CDR2 SYDVKM, per germline. The J segment lost 7 bases and the V segment lost 10 bases, leaving 18 bases of the junction unmatched. The CDR3 coding sequence is TGTGCCACGAGGCCAGGGGGGGTTTCATCTGGTGGCTACACCTTC. Translated, it gives CATRPGGVSSGGYTF.

This clonotype was counted only a few times. The chain recombines TRBV7-2 with TRBJ1-1; no clear D. Trimming took off 7 bases at V and 7 bases at J, with 25 bases between the two ends. Germline CDR1 SGHTA, CDR2 FQGNSA. This CDR3 has 16 amino acids. CDR3 in DNA: TGTGCCAGCATTCCGGACGTCGGGATAAGGATAGTTGAAGCTTTCTTT. Its protein product is CASIPDVGIRIVEAFF. The whole variable domain, filled in from reference TRBV7-2 and TRBJ1-1, reads GAGVSQSPSNKVTEKGKDVELRCDPISGHTALYWYRQSLGQGLEFLIYFQGNSAPDKSGLPSDRFSAERTGGSVSTLTIQRTQQEDSAVYLCASIPDVGIRIVEAFFGQGTRLTVV.

The chain recombines TRBV6-1 with TRBJ1-5, with D tentatively TRBD1 (5 bases). Germline V gene sequence: CDR1 MNHNS, CDR2 SASEGT. V lost 3 bases to trimming and J lost 2 bases, with 8 bases between them. This CDR3 has 14 amino acids. As DNA, the CDR3 is TGTGCCAGCAGTGATCCAGGGCGCAATCAGCCCCAGCATTTT. Its protein is CASSDPGRNQPQHF.

The J gene is TRBJ2-1, the V gene TRBV4-3; TRBD2 aligns across 9 bases. The CDR3 is made up of 17 amino acids. Germline V gene data show CDR1 as LGHNA and CDR2 as YSLEER. V shed 0 bases, J shed 7 bases, and the junction held 10 bases outside the gene matches. The CDR3 nucleotides are TGCGCCAGCAGCCAAGAAGGAGTGCTAGCGGGACTGAATGAGCAGTTCTTC. Its translation: CASSQEGVLAGLNEQFF.

This clonotype appeared many times. DNA of the CDR3: TGTGCCAGCAGCTTGTCCCCCGGGAAGTACGAGCAGTACTTC. Its protein product is CASSLSPGKYEQYF. This rearrangement joins TRBV7-2 to TRBJ2-7; possible D gene TRBD2, 5 bases. This CDR3 has 14 amino acids. Germline assignment: CDR1 SGHTA and CDR2 FQGNSA. Between the trimmed V and J ends, which lost 3 bases and 4 bases, there was a span of 13 bases.

This clonotype was counted at least ten times. The gene calls are TRBV7-9 and TRBJ1-1, with D unresolved. With 4 bases removed from V and 2 bases from J, the gap between germline ends came to 17 bases. CDR3 length: 16 amino acids. Germline CDR1 SEHNR, CDR2 FQNEAQ (reference sequence). Written as DNA, the CDR3 is TGTGCCAGCAGCTCCAAGGTCCGGCAAGGAAACACTGAAGCTTTCTTT. Amino acid sequence: CASSSKVRQGNTEAFF.

V usage is TRBV5-4 and J usage is TRBJ2-1, with D tentatively TRBD2 (6 bases). V lost 5 bases and J lost 9, with 18 bases in between. The CDR3 totals 14 residues. Germline V CDR1 and CDR2: SGHNT, YYREEE (reference sequence). The CDR3 loop reads CASRRLGIGFEQFF. CDR3 bases: TGTGCCAGCAGAAGACTAGGTATAGGTTTTGAGCAGTTCTTC.